The clone carrying this T cell receptor beta chain was observed at least ten times. The antigen is undetermined. iRepertoire HTBI primers and Arm-PCR of CDR3 regions built TCR beta libraries. Original processing methods: Gene usage covered approximately 65 TRBV and 14 to 15 TRBJ segments. TCRdb used MiXCR to reprocess the multiplex PCR reads, holding one entry per CDR3 protein. What appears here as the V and J calls and clone size reflects TCRdb's work, not the paper's. The data show about 430,000 distinct CDR3 sequences, approximately 16% seen once. The data stem from a study of regulatory T cells in long-lasting Graves disease. Per germline, CDR1 SGHAT and CDR2 FQNNGV. The V end was cut by 1 base, the J end by 3 bases, with 3 bases between. The CDR3 runs 12 residues. Time point meaning: newly diagnosed GD, antithyroid drugs for less than 3 months. RNA extracted from PBMCs served as the sequencing template. One endocrinology department in Xi'an, China, was where patients came from.

Broader study findings: Patients with persistent disease showed a bias toward TRBV28, TRBJ1-2 and TRBJ2-5. With 2,500 to 3,500 shared public clonotypes, persistent patients exceeded new patients, who shared over 850.

Separately, the same data were catalogued under a study of T cells in Graves' hyperthyroidism and ophthalmopathy.

This sequence joins TRBV11-2 and TRBJ1-2; D is unclear. Sequencing was performed on peripheral blood mononuclear cells (PBMCs), taken at new diagnosis, from a patient treated with antithyroid drugs. The receptor comes from a middle-aged woman with Graves disease. CDR3: CASSLAYYGYTF. The CDR3 nucleotides are TGTGCCAGCAGCTTAGCCTACTATGGCTACACCTTC.